Presented here are 21 T cell receptor beta chains from one specimen sequenced in a study of blood T cells in healthy people across ages. The use of a sample-barcoded 5' primer and a J-beta primer mix characterized a second PCR of roughly 7 to 11 cycles. Using its own MiXCR run on the 5' RACE reads, TCRdb lists one record per CDR3 protein. The data contain roughly 720,000 distinct CDR3 sequences, approximately 55% of them singletons. The specimen was blood. The receptors originated from a man aged 80 or over in good health.

The chain combines TRBV5-1 with TRBJ1-2, with 8 nucleotides matching TRBD1. V gave up 3 bases and J gave up 0 bases; unmatched junction bases: 25. The CDR3 runs 22 residues. Germline V lookup: CDR1 SGHRS, CDR2 YFSETQ. The CDR3 sequence: CASSSYSPSGQGPPPANYGYTF. The CDR3 nucleotides are TGCGCCAGCAGCTCATATAGCCCTTCAGGACAGGGACCCCCACCAGCTAACTATGGCTACACCTTC.

A note on this clonotype: A much larger clone is a single base away; this may be a read error. This chain joins TRBV27 and TRBJ1-1, with D unclear. Germline V gene sequence: CDR1 MNHEY, CDR2 SMNVEV (reference sequence). The CDR3 is 12 amino acids. CDR3 protein: CASGLVNTEAFF. The CDR3 region has the DNA TGTGCCAGCGGTTTAGTTAACACTGAAGCTTTCTTT.

The sample holds a few counts of this clonotype. V and J are TRBV11-2 and TRBJ1-1; D ambiguous. CDR1 and CDR2 (germline): SGHAT, FQNNGV. V was clipped by 4 bases and J by 2 bases, with 20 bases between them. CDR3 length equals 17 residues. CDR3 loop: CASSSRGLRRTNTEAFF. The CDR3 DNA follows: TGTGCCAGCAGCTCTAGAGGGCTCCGTCGGACTAACACTGAAGCTTTCTTT.

The V gene is TRBV20-1, the J gene TRBJ1-2, with a tentative D call TRBD1 (5 bases). Germline CDR1 and CDR2: DFQATT and SNEGSKA (reference sequence). The CDR3 is made up of 14 amino acids. V was clipped by 5 bases and J by 0 bases, with 13 bases between them. CDR3 bases: TGCAGTGCTGGGACGGCGAGAGCTAACTATGGCTACACCTTC. Its translation: CSAGTARANYGYTF.

The chain couples TRBV27 to TRBJ2-4; TRBD2 might be the D (6 bases). CDR1 and CDR2 (germline): MNHEY, SMNVEV (reference sequence). The CDR3 runs 17 residues. Trimming took 4 bases from V and 1 from J, leaving 17 bases between them. CDR3 nucleotide sequence: TGTGCCAGCAGTTCTGTCCGGAGGGAGTTGGCCAAAAACATTCAGTACTTC. Translation gives CASSSVRRELAKNIQYF.

The V call is TRBV28, the J call TRBJ2-3, with 7 nucleotides matching TRBD1. CDR1 and CDR2 from the germline V gene are MDHEN and SYDVKM. The CDR3 is 16 amino acids. J was trimmed by 2 bases and V by 8 bases; bases with no gene match: 13. The CDR3 loop reads CASRDRRRAPTDTQYF. In DNA, the CDR3 is TGTGCCAGCCGGGACAGACGCCGGGCCCCCACAGATACGCAGTATTTT.

The CDR3 loop reads CASSDLTSGANVLTF. CDR3 nucleotide sequence: TGTGCCAGCAGTGACTTGACCTCTGGGGCCAACGTCCTGACTTTC. The chain joins TRBV9 to TRBJ2-6; D call uncertain. V was shortened by 5 bases and J by 0 bases, with 9 bases between the two germline ends. From germline, CDR1 is SGDLS and CDR2 YYNGEE. The CDR3 has 15 amino acids.

The V gene is TRBV20-1, the J gene TRBJ2-1, with TRBD2 identical over 8 bases. The CDR3 is 15 amino acids. Trimming at V came to 3 bases and at J to 8 bases, leaving 12 bases not matched to a gene. Germline lookup yields CDR1 DFQATT and CDR2 SNEGSKA (reference sequence). The CDR3 bases are TGCAGTGCTAGGGACTCCGGGACTAGAGGGGATGAGCAGTTCTTC. Translated: CSARDSGTRGDEQFF.

The J gene is TRBJ2-5, the V gene TRBV7-2; 9 bases agree with TRBD1. Losses at the gene ends were 5 bases for V and 5 bases for J; bases not matched to a gene: 9. Germline assignment: CDR1 SGHTA and CDR2 FQGNSA. CDR3 size: 15 residues. CDR3 sequence reads: CASSPGQGWRETQYF. The CDR3 DNA reads as TGTGCCAGCAGCCCAGGACAGGGGTGGAGGGAGACCCAGTACTTC.

J is TRBJ2-3 and V is TRBV7-2, with D tentatively TRBD1 or TRBD2 (5 bases each). Germline lookup yields CDR1 SGHTA and CDR2 FQGNSA. The CDR3 covers 14 residues. The germline V and J ends were trimmed by 7 bases and 14 bases, with 25 bases remaining between them. The CDR3 loop is CASTLRVGTRYAYF. The CDR3 DNA follows: TGTGCCAGCACCCTCAGGGTTGGGACCAGATACGCGTATTTT.

As regards this clonotype: A junction boundary mismatches the germline segment, possibly from a read error. The chain employs TRBV27 and TRBJ2-7; 11 bases align to TRBD1. The CDR3 has 13 amino acids. Germline CDR1 and CDR2: MNHEY and SMNVEV (reference sequence). As DNA, the CDR3 is TGTGCCTGCAGAAGGACAGGGGGCGACGAGCAGTACTTC. Amino acids: CACRRTGGDEQYF.

The chain combines TRBV24-1 with TRBJ2-3; no clear D. V was shortened by 4 bases and J by 0 bases, with 7 bases between the two germline ends. CDR1 is KGHDR, CDR2 SFDVKD, per germline. CDR3 length: 14 amino acids. The CDR3 region has the DNA TGTGCCACCAGTGAGCCTGCTAGCACAGATACGCAGTATTTT. This sequence encodes CATSEPASTDTQYF.

The CDR3 loop is CASTIVRGGSRLAGANEQFF. DNA of the CDR3: TGTGCCAGCACCATTGTCCGGGGGGGGTCAAGACTAGCGGGAGCCAACGAGCAGTTCTTC. The V and J genes are TRBV5-6 and TRBJ2-1; 12 bases agree with TRBD2. There are 20 residues in the CDR3. The V segment lost 6 bases and the J segment 10 bases; nucleotides outside the gene matches: 26. Germline lookup yields CDR1 SGHDT and CDR2 YYEEEE.

The chain couples TRBV6-2 or TRBV6-3 to TRBJ1-2; 7 nucleotides agree with TRBD1. The V gene's germline CDR1 is MNHEY and CDR2 SVGEGT. Germline trimming cut 5 bases from V and 8 bases from J; bases unmatched to any gene: 8. The CDR3 is made up of 13 amino acids. The CDR3 region has the DNA TGTGCCAGCAGTCAACAGGGGATGGGAGGCTACACCTTC. Encoded protein: CASSQQGMGGYTF.

The chain combines TRBV5-1 with TRBJ1-5; TRBD1 might be the D (5 bases). Germline V gene data show CDR1 as SGHRS and CDR2 as YFSETQ. Trimming cost V 0 bases and J 3 bases, with 13 bases left between them. The CDR3 has 16 residues. The CDR3 protein is CASSLAGGANNQPQHF. The CDR3 DNA sequence: TGCGCCAGCAGCTTGGCCGGGGGAGCCAACAATCAGCCCCAGCATTTT.

This clonotype was found a few times. The genes are TRBV29-1 and TRBJ2-1, with 9 bases fitting TRBD2. Germline lookup yields CDR1 SQVTM and CDR2 ANQGSEA. The CDR3 runs 15 residues. V gave up 7 bases and J gave up 6 bases; unmatched junction bases: 13. Written as DNA, the CDR3 is TGCAGCGGTTTCACCCGGGCTAGCGGGACCAATGAGCAGTTCTTC. The encoded protein is CSGFTRASGTNEQFF.

This clonotype has just one count. The chain couples TRBV3-1 to TRBJ1-1; the D gene is possibly TRBD1 (5 bases). Trimming removed 0 bases from V and 11 bases from J, with 10 bases in between. The length of the CDR3 is 12 residues. CDR1 and CDR2 (germline): LGHDT, YNNKEL (reference sequence). The CDR3, as DNA: TGTGCCAGCAGCCAAGAGGCAGGGCGGGCTTTCTTT. It encodes CASSQEAGRAFF.

This chain joins TRBV7-9 and TRBJ2-7; D is possibly TRBD1 (6 bases). CDR1 SEHNR and CDR2 FQNEAQ come from the germline V gene (reference sequence). V lost 5 bases to trimming and J lost 3 bases, with 11 bases between them. This CDR3 is 13 amino acids long. Here the CDR3 reads CASSPRDIYEQYF. DNA for the CDR3: TGTGCCAGCAGCCCCCGGGACATCTACGAGCAGTACTTC.

The CDR3 spells CASSSGGAGANEQYF. The CDR3 region has the DNA TGTGCCAGCAGCTCCGGGGGAGCGGGGGCAAATGAGCAGTACTTC. The chain links TRBV12-3 or TRBV12-4 to TRBJ2-7; 8 bases line up with TRBD2. The J segment lost 7 bases and the V segment lost 6 bases, leaving 14 bases of the junction unmatched. This CDR3 region has 15 residues.

This clonotype is a singleton in its sample. The chain's CDR3 is CASSLRDTNSPLHF. As DNA, the CDR3 is TGTGCCAGCAGCCTCCGGGACACTAATTCACCCCTCCACTTT. V gene TRBV3-1 combines with J gene TRBJ1-6; tentative D call: TRBD1 (6 bases). V gave up 4 bases and J gave up 6 bases, with 10 bases separating them. Germline V lookup: CDR1 LGHDT, CDR2 YNNKEL (reference sequence). The CDR3 is made up of 14 amino acids.

This clonotype has more than one count but fewer than ten. CDR3 protein: CASSRDRGYGYTF. In DNA, the CDR3 is TGCGCCAGCAGCCGGGACAGGGGATATGGCTACACCTTC. The chain recombines TRBV5-1 with TRBJ1-2; 10 nucleotides match TRBD1. This CDR3 has 13 residues. The trim removed 4 bases at V and 5 bases at J, leaving 2 bases unmatched. CDR1 and CDR2 (germline): SGHRS, YFSETQ.